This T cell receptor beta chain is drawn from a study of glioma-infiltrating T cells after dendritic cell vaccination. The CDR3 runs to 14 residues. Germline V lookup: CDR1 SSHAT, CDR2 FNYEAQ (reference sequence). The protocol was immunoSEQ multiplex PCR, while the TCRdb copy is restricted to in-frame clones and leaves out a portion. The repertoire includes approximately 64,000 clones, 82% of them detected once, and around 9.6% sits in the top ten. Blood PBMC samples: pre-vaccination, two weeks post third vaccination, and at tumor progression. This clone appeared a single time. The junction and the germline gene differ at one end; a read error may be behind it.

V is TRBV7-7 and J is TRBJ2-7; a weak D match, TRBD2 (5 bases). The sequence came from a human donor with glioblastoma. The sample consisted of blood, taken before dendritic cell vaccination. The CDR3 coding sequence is TGTGCTAGCAGCTTAGCGCTTGGCGGAGGCGAGCAGTACTTC. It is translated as CASSLALGGGEQYF.